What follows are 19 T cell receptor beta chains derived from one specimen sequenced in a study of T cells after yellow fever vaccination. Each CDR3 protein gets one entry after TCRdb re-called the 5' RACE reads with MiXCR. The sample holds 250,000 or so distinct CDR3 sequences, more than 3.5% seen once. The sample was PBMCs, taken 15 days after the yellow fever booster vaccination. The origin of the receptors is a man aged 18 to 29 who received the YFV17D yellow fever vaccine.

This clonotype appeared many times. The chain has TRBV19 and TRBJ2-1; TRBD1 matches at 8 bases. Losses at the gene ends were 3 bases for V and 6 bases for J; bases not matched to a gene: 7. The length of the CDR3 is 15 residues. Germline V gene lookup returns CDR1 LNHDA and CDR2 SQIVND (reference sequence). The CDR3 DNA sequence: TGTGCCAGTAGTATCGCACAGGGGGGCATCAATGAGCAGTTCTTC. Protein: CASSIAQGGINEQFF.

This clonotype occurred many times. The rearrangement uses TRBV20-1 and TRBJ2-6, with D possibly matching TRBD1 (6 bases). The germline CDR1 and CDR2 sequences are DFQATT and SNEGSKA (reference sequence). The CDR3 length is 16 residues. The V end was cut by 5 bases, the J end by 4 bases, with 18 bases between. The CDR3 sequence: CSAGVQGTSGANVLTF. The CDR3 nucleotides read TGCAGTGCTGGGGTACAGGGTACATCAGGGGCCAACGTCCTGACTTTC.

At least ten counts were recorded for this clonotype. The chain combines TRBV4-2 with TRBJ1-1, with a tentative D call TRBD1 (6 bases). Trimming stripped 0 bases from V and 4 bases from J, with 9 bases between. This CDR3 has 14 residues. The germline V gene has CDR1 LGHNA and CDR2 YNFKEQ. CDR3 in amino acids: CASSQDGGRTEAFF. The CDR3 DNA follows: TGTGCCAGCAGCCAAGATGGGGGGCGCACTGAAGCTTTCTTT.

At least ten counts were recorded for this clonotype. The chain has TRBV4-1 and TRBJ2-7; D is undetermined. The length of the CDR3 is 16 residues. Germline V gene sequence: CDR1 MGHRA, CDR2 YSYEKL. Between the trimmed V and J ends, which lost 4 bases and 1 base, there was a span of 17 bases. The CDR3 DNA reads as TGCGCCAGCAGCCCCGTCCGGGCCCTTCAATCCTACGAGCAGTACTTC. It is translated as CASSPVRALQSYEQYF.

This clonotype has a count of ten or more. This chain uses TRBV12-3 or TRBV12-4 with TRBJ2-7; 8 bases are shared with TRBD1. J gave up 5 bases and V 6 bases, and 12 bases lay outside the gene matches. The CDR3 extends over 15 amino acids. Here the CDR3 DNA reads TGTGCCAGCAGACCCCCACGGACAGGGCAGGACGAGCAGTACTTC. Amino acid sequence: CASRPPRTGQDEQYF.

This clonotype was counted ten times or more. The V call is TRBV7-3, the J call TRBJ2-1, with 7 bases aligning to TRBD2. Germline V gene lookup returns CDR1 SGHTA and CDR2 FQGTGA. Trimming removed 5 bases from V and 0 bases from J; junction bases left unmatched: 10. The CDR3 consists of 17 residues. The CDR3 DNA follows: TGTGCCAGCAGCCCACACCAAGCGGGGCCCTCCTACAATGAGCAGTTCTTC. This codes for CASSPHQAGPSYNEQFF.

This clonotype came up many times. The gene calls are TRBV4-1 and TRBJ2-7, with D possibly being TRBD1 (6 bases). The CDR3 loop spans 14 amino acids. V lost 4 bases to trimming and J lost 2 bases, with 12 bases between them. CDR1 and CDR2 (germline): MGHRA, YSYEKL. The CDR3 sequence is CASSPNRETYEQYF. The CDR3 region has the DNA TGCGCCAGCAGCCCAAACAGGGAAACCTACGAGCAGTACTTC.

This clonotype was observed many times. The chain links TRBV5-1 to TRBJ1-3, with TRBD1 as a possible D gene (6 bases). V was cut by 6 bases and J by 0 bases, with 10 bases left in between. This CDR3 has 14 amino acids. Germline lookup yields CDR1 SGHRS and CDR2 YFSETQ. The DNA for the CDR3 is TGCGCCAGCACCCAGGGGACCTCTGGAAACACCATATATTTT. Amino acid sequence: CASTQGTSGNTIYF.

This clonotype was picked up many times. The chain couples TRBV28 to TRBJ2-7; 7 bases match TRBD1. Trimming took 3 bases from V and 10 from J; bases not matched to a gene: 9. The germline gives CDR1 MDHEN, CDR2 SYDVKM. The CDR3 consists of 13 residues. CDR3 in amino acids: CASSFGTVPYQYF. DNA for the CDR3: TGTGCCAGCAGTTTTGGGACAGTTCCTTATCAGTACTTC.

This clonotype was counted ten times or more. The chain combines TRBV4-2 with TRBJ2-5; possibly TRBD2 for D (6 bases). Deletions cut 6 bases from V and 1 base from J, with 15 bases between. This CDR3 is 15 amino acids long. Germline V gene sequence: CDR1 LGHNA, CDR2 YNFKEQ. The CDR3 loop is CASSPLRGTQETQYF. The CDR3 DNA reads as TGTGCCAGCAGTCCCTTACGGGGGACCCAAGAGACCCAGTACTTC.

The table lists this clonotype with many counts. The CDR3 protein is CSARREDEQFF. In DNA form, the CDR3 reads TGCAGTGCTAGAAGGGAGGATGAGCAGTTCTTC. The chain uses TRBV20-1 and TRBJ2-1, with a possible D match to TRBD2 (6 bases). The CDR3 has 11 residues. CDR1 DFQATT and CDR2 SNEGSKA come from the germline V gene (reference sequence). Between the trimmed V and J ends, which lost 2 bases and 8 bases, there was a span of 7 bases.

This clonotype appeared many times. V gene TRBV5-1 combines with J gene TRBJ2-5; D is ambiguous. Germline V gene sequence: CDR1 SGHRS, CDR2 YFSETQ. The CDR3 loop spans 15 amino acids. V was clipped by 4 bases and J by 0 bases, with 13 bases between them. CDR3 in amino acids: CASSPWAGDQETQYF. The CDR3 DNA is TGCGCCAGCAGCCCCTGGGCAGGTGACCAAGAGACCCAGTACTTC.

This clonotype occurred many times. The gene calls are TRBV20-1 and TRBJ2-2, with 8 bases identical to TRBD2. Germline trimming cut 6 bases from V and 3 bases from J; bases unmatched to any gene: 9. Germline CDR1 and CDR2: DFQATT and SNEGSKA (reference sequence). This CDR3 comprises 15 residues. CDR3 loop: CSATPGGGDTGELFF. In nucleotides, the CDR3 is TGCAGTGCAACCCCGGGGGGGGGCGACACCGGGGAGCTGTTTTTT.

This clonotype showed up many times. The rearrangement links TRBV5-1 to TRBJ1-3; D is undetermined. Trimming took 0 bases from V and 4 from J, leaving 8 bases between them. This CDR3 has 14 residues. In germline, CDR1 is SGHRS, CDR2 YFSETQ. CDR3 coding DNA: TGCGCCAGCAGCTTGGGGGGATTCGGAAACACCATATATTTT. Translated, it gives CASSLGGFGNTIYF.

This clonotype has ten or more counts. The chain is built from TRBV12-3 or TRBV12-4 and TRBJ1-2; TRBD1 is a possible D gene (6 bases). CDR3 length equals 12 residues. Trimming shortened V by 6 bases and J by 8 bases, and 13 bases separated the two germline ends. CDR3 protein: CASRAPGGGYTF. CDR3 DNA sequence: TGTGCCAGCAGGGCTCCTGGGGGCGGCTACACCTTC.

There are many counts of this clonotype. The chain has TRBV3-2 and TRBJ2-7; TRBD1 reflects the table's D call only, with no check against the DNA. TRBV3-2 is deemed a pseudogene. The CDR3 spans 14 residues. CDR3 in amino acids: CASSQDRTGTEQYV. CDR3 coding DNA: TGTGCCAGCAGCCAAGATCGTACAGGGACCGAGCAGTACGTC.

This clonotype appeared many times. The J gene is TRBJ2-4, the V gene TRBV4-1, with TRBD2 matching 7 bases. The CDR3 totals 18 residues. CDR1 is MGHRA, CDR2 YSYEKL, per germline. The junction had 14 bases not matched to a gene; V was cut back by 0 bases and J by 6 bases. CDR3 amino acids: CASSQDGWEGYGLNIQYF. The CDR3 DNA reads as TGCGCCAGCAGCCAAGATGGCTGGGAGGGGTATGGCCTAAACATTCAGTACTTC.

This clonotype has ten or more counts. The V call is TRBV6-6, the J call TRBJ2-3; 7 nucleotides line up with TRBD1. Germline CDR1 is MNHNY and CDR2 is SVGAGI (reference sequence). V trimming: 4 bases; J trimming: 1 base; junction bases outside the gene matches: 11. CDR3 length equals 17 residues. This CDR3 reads CASSFSPTGIGTDTQYF. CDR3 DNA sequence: TGTGCCAGCAGTTTTTCTCCGACAGGGATTGGCACAGATACGCAGTATTTT.

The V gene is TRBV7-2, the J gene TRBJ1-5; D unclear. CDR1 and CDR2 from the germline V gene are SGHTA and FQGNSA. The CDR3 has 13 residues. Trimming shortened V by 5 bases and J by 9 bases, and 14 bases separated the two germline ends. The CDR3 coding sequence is TGTGCCAGCAGCCCCTATCCGGTGGCGCCCCAGCATTTT. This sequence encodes CASSPYPVAPQHF.